A selection of T cell receptor beta chains follows, all from one sample in a study of post-analysis software for immune sequencing data. TCRdb independently ran MiXCR on the PCR reads; one entry per CDR3 protein. Counted here are 740,000 or so distinct CDR3 sequences, around 53% occurring once; the ten biggest clones make up approximately 4.5%. Sequences were obtained from blood. Receptor source: a girl between 10 and 17 years old with multiple sclerosis. CDR3s include the opening cysteine and the closing phenylalanine or tryptophan. A D gene is named only where the DNA matches it firmly. Rows give clone size only sometimes, using once, few, many, or a class for an expanded clone.

.	14	.	TRBV20-1	TRBJ1-1	TGCAGTGCCAGGGAAGGGGTTCTTAACACTGAAGCTTTCTTT	CSAREGVLNTEAFF
.	14	.	TRBV20-1	TRBJ2-7	TGCAGTGCTAGAGTTCGGCAGGGAGGCGGCGAGCAGTACTTC	CSARVRQGGGEQYF
.	18	few	TRBV12-3/TRBV12-4	TRBJ2-7	TGTGCCAGAGATCCCCCTCGCTCTCCCCCGCTCTTACGCTACGAGCAGTACTTC	CARDPPRSPPLLRYEQYF
.	13	.	TRBV27	TRBJ2-7	TGTGCCAGCAGTTTTGCACAGAGCTACGAGCAGTACTTC	CASSFAQSYEQYF
TRBD2	15	.	TRBV5-1	TRBJ2-1	TGCGCCAGCAGCTCGGAGGGGACTAGCGGTAATGAGCAGTTCTTC	CASSSEGTSGNEQFF
.	14	.	TRBV7-2	TRBJ2-7	TGTGCCAGCAGCCCGGGGGCCTTGCTTTACGAGCAGTACTTC	CASSPGALLYEQYF
TRBD1	14	.	TRBV6-5	TRBJ2-7	TGTGCCAGCAGTTATGGGACAGACTCCTACGAGCAGTACTTC	CASSYGTDSYEQYF
TRBD2	16	.	TRBV5-6	TRBJ2-4	TGTGCCAGCCATACGCCCCGGGGGGGGGATACGAACATTCAGTACTTC	CASHTPRGGDTNIQYF
.	16	.	TRBV12-3/TRBV12-4	TRBJ1-4	TGTGCCAGCACCCATGGGGGGGGCGGAACTAATGAAAAACTGTTTTTT	CASTHGGGGTNEKLFF
.	16	.	TRBV15	TRBJ1-5	TGTGCCACCAGCAGAGATTTGACATTATTAAATCAGCCCCAGCATTTT	CATSRDLTLLNQPQHF
TRBD2	16	.	TRBV12-3/TRBV12-4	TRBJ2-5	TGTGCCAGCAGTTTCCGGACTAGCGGGGTGTTAAAGACCCAGTACTTC	CASSFRTSGVLKTQYF
TRBD1	16	.	TRBV9	TRBJ2-1	TGTGCCAGCAGCGTGACGACAGGGTGGAAGGGCAATGAGCAGTTCTTC	CASSVTTGWKGNEQFF
TRBD1	16	.	TRBV3-1	TRBJ1-1	TGTGCCAGCAGCCAAGGCCCCGACAGGGTGAACACTGAAGCTTTCTTT	CASSQGPDRVNTEAFF
.	14	.	TRBV4-1	TRBJ2-2	TGCGCCAGCAAGGGGGGGAGGGTCATCGGGGAGCTGTTTTTT	CASKGGRVIGELFF
TRBD2	15	few	TRBV12-3/TRBV12-4	TRBJ2-5	TGTGCCAGCAGTTGGGTCGGGAGGTCCCAAGAGACCCAGTACTTC	CASSWVGRSQETQYF
TRBD1	15	.	TRBV12-3/TRBV12-4	TRBJ2-7	TGTGCCAGCACCCCAGGGACAGGGAAGGGCTACGAGCAGTACTTC	CASTPGTGKGYEQYF
TRBD1	15	few	TRBV3-1	TRBJ1-2	TGTGCCAGCAGCCAAGGACAGGGGGTCTCCTATGGCTACACCTTC	CASSQGQGVSYGYTF
TRBD2	16	.	TRBV28	TRBJ2-1	TGTGCCAGCAGTTTACAGGAGCGGGGGGGCCGTAATGAGCAGTTCTTC	CASSLQERGGRNEQFF
.	19	.	TRBV27	TRBJ2-1	TGTGCCAGCAGTTTATTTGCGTCATACGGGGACTTGGCTTACAATGAGCAGTTCTTC	CASSLFASYGDLAYNEQFF
TRBD1	15	.	TRBV28	TRBJ2-7	TGTGCCAGCACCCCCTCGGACAGGGATACGGGGGAGCAGTACTTC	CASTPSDRDTGEQYF
.	14	.	TRBV12-3/TRBV12-4	TRBJ2-5	TGTGCCAGCAGTGCCCCAGAGCGAGGGGAGACCCAGTACTTC	CASSAPERGETQYF
.	14	.	TRBV20-1	TRBJ2-7	TGCAGTGCTAATGGGGCCAGGGGCAAGATCGAGCAGTACTTC	CSANGARGKIEQYF
.	12	few	TRBV28	TRBJ2-7	TGTGCCAGCAGCGCCCTTACCTACGAGCAGTACTTC	CASSALTYEQYF
.	14	.	TRBV27	TRBJ2-2	TGTGCCAGCAAGAGGTACTTGAACACCGGGGAGCTGTTTTTT	CASKRYLNTGELFF
TRBD2	17	few	TRBV27	TRBJ2-1	TGTGCCAGCAGTTCCCCTCTTTCCGCGGGAGGGCCTTATGAGCAGTTCTTC	CASSSPLSAGGPYEQFF
.	14	.	TRBV6-6	TRBJ1-2	TGTGCCAGCAGTTACTCGGGTGAAAGCTATGGCTACACCTTC	CASSYSGESYGYTF
TRBD2	14	.	TRBV2	TRBJ2-7	TGTGCCAGCAACCAATGGGAGGGAGCATACGAGCAGTACTTC	CASNQWEGAYEQYF
TRBD1	14	.	TRBV6-5	TRBJ2-7	TGTGCCAGCAGTCAGGTAGGGGGCTGGTACGAGCAGTACTTC	CASSQVGGWYEQYF
.	17	once	TRBV12-3/TRBV12-4	TRBJ2-3	TGTGCCAGCAGCCCCTACTCCTTAGCGGTGAGCACAGATGCGCAGTATTTT	CASSPYSLAVSTDAQYF
.	11	many	TRBV29-1	TRBJ2-1	TGCAGCGTTCGGGTTTACAATGAGCAGTTCTTC	CSVRVYNEQFF
TRBD1	13	.	TRBV5-1	TRBJ2-1	TGCGCCAGCAGAAAAGGGGGCTCGGATGAGCAGTTCTTC	CASRKGGSDEQFF
TRBD2	15	.	TRBV14	TRBJ2-5	TGTGCCAGCAGCACTTGGACTAGCGCCCAAGAGACCCAGTACTTC	CASSTWTSAQETQYF